This TCR beta chain was captured by sequencing in a study of neurological immune-mediated disorders. cDNA was made by 5'RACE with 10-nucleotide random UMIs. Via MiXCR, TCRdb re-called the 5' RACE reads, giving one row per CDR3 protein. Here the sample spans under 70,000 distinct CDR3 sequences, 3% to 4% being singletons. The CDR3 has 15 residues. Germline-derived CDR1 and CDR2 are SNHLY and FYNNEI. Germline trimming cut 5 bases from V and 4 bases from J; bases unmatched to any gene: 6. This clonotype was counted many times. This chain joins TRBV2 and TRBJ2-1, with 9 bases aligning to TRBD1. Source material: PBMCs. This clonotype originated in a woman in her 30s with multiple sclerosis. CDR3 loop: CASSTGQGDYNEQFF. CDR3 sequence (DNA): TGTGCCAGCAGTACGGGACAGGGCGATTACAATGAGCAGTTCTTC.